This T cell receptor beta chain comes out of a study of regulatory T cells in long-lasting Graves disease. Whole-study findings and limits: Sharing of public clonotypes was greater in persistent patients (about 2,500) than in new patients (roughly 1,000).

This CDR3 is built from 14 residues. J gave up 2 bases and V 5 bases, and 3 bases lay outside the gene matches. CDR1 and CDR2 (germline): SGHTA, FQGTGA. Specified time point: newly diagnosed GD, antithyroid drugs for less than 3 months. Extracted RNA from PBMCs served as the source of the TCR library. This clonotype was observed at least ten times. Its antigen remains unidentified. Construction of the TCR beta libraries employed iRepertoire HTBI primers in conjunction with Arm-PCR of CDR3 regions. Authors' processing steps: Overall, samples carried some 67 TRBV and over 12 TRBJ segments. TCRdb re-called the multiplex PCR reads with MiXCR, one entry per CDR3 protein. Clone size and V and J calls follow TCRdb, not the original study. The sample shows 540,000 or so distinct CDR3 sequences, about 14% of them seen only once. In addition, the sample was reused for a study of T cells in Graves' hyperthyroidism and ophthalmopathy. That source reports: First-round RT-PCR of the TCR CDR3 relied on the HTBI primer set. Blood shared most expanded thyroid clonotypes above 0.001.

The source is a man younger than 45 with Graves disease. This material consisted of peripheral blood mononuclear cells (PBMCs), taken at new diagnosis, from a patient treated with antithyroid drugs. The rearrangement links TRBV7-3 to TRBJ2-7, with 10 nucleotides matching TRBD1. The CDR3 nucleotides are TGTGCCAGCAGCGTCGGGACAGGGGCCTACGAGCAGTACTTC. It yields the protein CASSVGTGAYEQYF.